This T cell receptor (beta chain) was retrieved from a study of cytomegalovirus exposure and HLA in healthy donors. The germline CDR1 and CDR2 sequences are MNHEY and SVGAGI. This CDR3 region has 15 residues. Trimming took 8 bases from V and 1 from J; bases not matched to a gene: 0. This clone was seen repeatedly, ten times or more. Primers included in the PCR were 60 Vbeta and 13 Jbeta primers. Clones were sequenced by immunoSEQ multiplex PCR, and TCRdb holds only the in-frame ones, with some missing. This table has around 120,000 clones, just over 70% appearing once. The sample taken for sequencing was PBMCs. This TCR derives from a woman aged 60-70 years in good health and CMV-seropositive. The gene calls are TRBV6-5 and TRBJ2-2; 14 bases align to TRBD2. The CDR3 loop reads CASGLAGGNTGELFF. As DNA, the CDR3 is TGTGCCAGCGGACTAGCGGGGGGGAACACCGGGGAGCTGTTTTTT.